Shown below are 20 T cell receptor beta chains from a single sample sequenced in a study of radiation and T cells in renal cell carcinoma. TCRdb keeps only in-frame clones here, not all; method: immunoSEQ multiplex PCR. This sample yields approximately 150,000 clones, of which around nine tenths are seen a single time; under 20% belongs to the top ten. Indicated time point: blood 4 weeks post-SBRT, at nephrectomy. The treatment: 15 Gy SBRT to primary tumor, nephrectomy 4 weeks later. The sequencing here drew on blood, taken from a patient whose treatment included radiotherapy and nephrectomy. The receptor set was obtained from a woman in her forties or fifties with renal cell carcinoma.

V gene TRBV11-2 combines with J gene TRBJ2-7, with D perhaps matching TRBD2 (5 bases). This CDR3 comprises 12 residues. Germline V gives CDR1 SGHAT, CDR2 FQNNGV. Between the trimmed V and J ends, which lost 4 bases and 4 bases, there was a span of 8 bases. The CDR3 bases are TGTGCCAGCAGCTCCTGGACTTACGAGCAGTACTTC. This translates into CASSSWTYEQYF.

The J gene is TRBJ1-1, the V gene TRBV18; 7 positions agree with TRBD1. J lost 2 bases, V lost 3 bases, and 3 bases had no gene match. Germline CDR1 reads KGHSH; CDR2 reads LQKENI. The CDR3 has 14 residues. CDR3: CASSPRDSNTEAFF. CDR3 DNA sequence: TGTGCCAGCTCACCCCGGGACAGCAACACTGAAGCTTTCTTT.

This rearrangement joins TRBV11-3 to TRBJ1-1; possibly TRBD1 for D (6 bases). V gave up 5 bases and J gave up 4 bases, with 11 bases separating them. Germline V gene sequence: CDR1 SGHNT, CDR2 YENEEA. The CDR3 sequence is 13 residues long. The CDR3 DNA follows: TGTGCCAGCAGCGCACAGGGACGCACTGAAGCTTTCTTT. Amino acids: CASSAQGRTEAFF.

The chain couples TRBV6-6 to TRBJ2-1; D uncertain. Trimming removed 3 bases from V and 5 bases from J, with 8 bases in between. This CDR3 has 13 amino acids. Germline V gene sequence: CDR1 MNHNY, CDR2 SVGAGI (reference sequence). The CDR3 nucleotides read TGTGCCAGCAGTTATGCCCCTCACAATGAGCAGTTCTTC. It encodes CASSYAPHNEQFF.

The J gene is TRBJ1-1, the V gene TRBV19, with D possibly matching TRBD1 (5 bases). The CDR3 is 14 amino acids. Per the germline V gene, CDR1 is LNHDA and CDR2 is SQIVND (reference sequence). V lost 0 bases and J lost 4, with 9 bases in between. DNA of the CDR3: TGTGCCAGTAGTATAGAGGGGCCGGTCACTGAAGCTTTCTTT. This translates into CASSIEGPVTEAFF.

J is TRBJ2-6 and V is TRBV7-9, with 9 bases aligning to TRBD2. Losses at the gene ends were 1 base for V and 2 bases for J; bases not matched to a gene: 9. This CDR3 has 19 residues. Germline assignment: CDR1 SEHNR and CDR2 FQNEAQ (reference sequence). In DNA form, the CDR3 reads TGTGCCAGCAGCTTAGGGAGCGGGGGGTATGTAGCTGGGGCCAACGTCCTGACTTTC. Residues: CASSLGSGGYVAGANVLTF.

The chain has TRBV28 and TRBJ2-1; 8 positions match TRBD2. The V and J ends lost 4 bases and 0 bases, in that order; junction bases with no gene match: 11. CDR1 is MDHEN, CDR2 SYDVKM, per germline. The CDR3 covers 18 residues. The CDR3 loop reads CASSWGASGLGSYNEQFF. CDR3 nucleotide sequence: TGTGCCAGCAGTTGGGGCGCTAGCGGGTTGGGCTCCTACAATGAGCAGTTCTTC.

This clone has just a few counts. The rearrangement uses TRBV2 and TRBJ2-7; 8 nucleotides match TRBD2. There are 14 residues in the CDR3. Trimming at V came to 3 bases and at J to 2 bases, leaving 3 bases not matched to a gene. Germline CDR1 reads SNHLY; CDR2 reads FYNNEI. The CDR3 spells CASSEGGGPYEQYF. The CDR3 DNA is TGTGCCAGCAGTGAGGGCGGGGGGCCCTACGAGCAGTACTTC.

This clone showed up just once. This sequence joins TRBV7-2 and TRBJ2-5; D gene uncertain. V shed 5 bases and J shed 5 bases, with 9 bases lying between them. The CDR3 loop spans 12 amino acids. The V gene's germline CDR1 is SGHTA and CDR2 FQGNSA. The CDR3 nucleotides read TGTGCCAGCAGCGGGGATGTGGAGACCCAGTACTTC. It is translated as CASSGDVETQYF.

The rearrangement links TRBV4-1 to TRBJ2-7, with D unresolved. The germline V and J ends were trimmed by 1 base and 5 bases, with 18 bases remaining between them. The CDR3 loop spans 16 amino acids. In germline, CDR1 is MGHRA, CDR2 YSYEKL. CDR3 loop: CASSQGFGRNSNEQYF. CDR3 bases: TGCGCCAGCAGCCAAGGGTTCGGCAGGAATAGCAACGAGCAGTACTTC.

J is TRBJ2-2 and V is TRBV6-4, with TRBD2 identical over 7 bases. V was pared by 6 bases and J by 6 bases, with 7 bases of the junction left unmatched. This CDR3 has 14 amino acids. Germline CDR1 is MRHNA and CDR2 is SNTAGT. CDR3 sequence (DNA): TGTGCCAGCAGCCCAACGCGGGGGTCCGGGGAGCTGTTTTTT. This sequence encodes CASSPTRGSGELFF.

The rearrangement joins TRBV27 to TRBJ2-1; 7 bases line up with TRBD2. The CDR3 length is 14 residues. The V gene end was trimmed by 4 bases and the J gene end by 5 bases; junction bases not matched to a gene: 5. The germline CDR1 and CDR2 sequences are MNHEY and SMNVEV (reference sequence). CDR3 amino acids: CASSWGGGNNEQFF. The CDR3 region has the DNA TGTGCCAGCAGTTGGGGCGGGGGAAACAATGAGCAGTTCTTC.

This clone came up once. The rearrangement uses TRBV19 and TRBJ1-6, with 9 nucleotides matching TRBD1. There are 17 residues in the CDR3. V was pared by 6 bases and J by 0 bases, with 6 bases of the junction left unmatched. In germline, CDR1 is LNHDA, CDR2 SQIVND (reference sequence). CDR3: CASRTGTGSSYNSPLHF. The CDR3 coding sequence is TGTGCCAGTAGAACCGGGACAGGGAGCTCCTATAATTCACCCCTCCACTTT.

The CDR3 nucleotides read TGTGCCAGCTCGAGGGACAGGCCGGGAAACTATGGCTACACCTTC. Translating gives CASSRDRPGNYGYTF. The chain couples TRBV18 to TRBJ1-2; the match to TRBD1 covers 8 bases. Germline loops: CDR1 KGHSH, CDR2 LQKENI. The V gene end was trimmed by 6 bases and the J gene end by 2 bases; junction bases not matched to a gene: 8. CDR3 length: 15 residues. The full variable domain, its missing parts supplied by reference TRBV18 and TRBJ1-2, is NAGVMQNPRHLVRRRGQEARLRCSPMKGHSHVYWYRQLPEEGLKFMVYLQKENIIDESGMPKERFSAEFPKEGPSILRIQQVVRGDSAAYFCASSRDRPGNYGYTFGSGTRLTVV.

This clone has a handful of counts. The V gene is TRBV28, the J gene TRBJ1-5; no clear D. This CDR3 is 13 amino acids long. Germline CDR1 is MDHEN and CDR2 is SYDVKM. V shed 10 bases and J shed 4 bases, with 14 bases lying between them. Here the CDR3 reads CAITDGSNQPQHF. The CDR3 nucleotides are TGTGCCATTACGGACGGCTCTAATCAGCCCCAGCATTTT.

The chain links TRBV7-9 to TRBJ1-3; 7 positions match TRBD1. The V and J ends lost 5 bases and 0 bases, in that order; junction bases with no gene match: 4. Germline lookup yields CDR1 SEHNR and CDR2 FQNEAQ (reference sequence). The CDR3 has 15 residues. The CDR3 sequence: CASSAGQTSGNTIYF. CDR3 bases: TGTGCCAGCAGCGCGGGACAGACCTCTGGAAACACCATATATTTT.

The chain links TRBV11-3 to TRBJ2-3, with D possibly matching TRBD2 (5 bases). V gave up 0 bases and J gave up 0 bases, with 7 bases separating them. This CDR3 is 15 amino acids long. Germline loops: CDR1 SGHNT, CDR2 YENEEA. The CDR3 loop reads CASSLEAESTDTQYF. CDR3 bases: TGTGCCAGCAGCTTAGAAGCGGAAAGCACAGATACGCAGTATTTT. Supplemented by reference TRBV11-3 and TRBJ2-3, the full variable domain reads EAGVVQSPRYKIIEKKQPVAFWCNPISGHNTLYWYLQNLGQGPELLIRYENEEAVDDSQLPKDRFSAERLKGVDSTLKIQPAELGDSAVYLCASSLEAESTDTQYFGPGTRLTVL.

V gene TRBV5-4 combines with J gene TRBJ2-7; 10 bases are a match to TRBD2. J gave up 1 base and V 4 bases, and 5 bases lay outside the gene matches. Germline CDR1 reads SGHNT; CDR2 reads YYREEE (reference sequence). CDR3 length: 15 residues. DNA for the CDR3: TGTGCCAGCAGCAAGCCGGGACTAGCGTCCTACGAGCAGTACTTC. Translating it yields CASSKPGLASYEQYF.

This rearrangement joins TRBV6-6 to TRBJ2-1; TRBD2 matches at 10 bases. Germline assignment: CDR1 MNHNY and CDR2 SVGAGI (reference sequence). The CDR3 is 16 residues long. The junction had 13 bases not matched to a gene; V was cut back by 0 bases and J by 14 bases. CDR3 DNA sequence: TGTGCCAGCAGTTACTCAGAGCGGGGGGGGCGGAAGGAGGAGTTCTTC. Translating it yields CASSYSERGGRKEEFF.

This chain joins TRBV6-5 and TRBJ2-5; a possible D gene is TRBD1 (5 bases). The tail of the sequence fits TRBJ2-7 better, so the J call may be wrong. There are 12 residues in the CDR3. Germline CDR1 and CDR2: MNHEY and SVGAGI. CDR3 in DNA: TGTGCCAGCAGTCCCCCCCAGGGCGAGCAGTACTTC. As protein: CASSPPQGEQYF.